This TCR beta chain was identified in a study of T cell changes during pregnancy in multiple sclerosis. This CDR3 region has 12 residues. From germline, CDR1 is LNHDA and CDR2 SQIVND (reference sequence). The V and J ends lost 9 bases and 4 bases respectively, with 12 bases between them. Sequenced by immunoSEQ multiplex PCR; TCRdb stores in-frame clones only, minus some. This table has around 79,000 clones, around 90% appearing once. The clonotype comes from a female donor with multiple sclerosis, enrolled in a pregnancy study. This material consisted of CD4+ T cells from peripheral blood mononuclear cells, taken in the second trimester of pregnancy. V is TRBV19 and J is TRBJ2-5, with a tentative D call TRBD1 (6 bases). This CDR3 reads CASTGIPETQYF. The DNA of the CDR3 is TGTGCCAGCACAGGGATTCCAGAGACCCAGTACTTC.